The clone carrying this T cell receptor (beta chain) showed up just a few times. No antigen is known for it. The data originate from a study of blood T cells in healthy people across ages. Study-wide context: Using template switching, researchers captured about one barcoded beta molecule for each two T cells. The study's findings and limits: The diversity estimates, figures obtained from one million T cells, were considered underestimates. Among long-lived donors, naive CD4+ cells were more numerous and diversity higher than in aged donors.

Next came a second PCR, run for about 6 to 11 cycles, which used a sample-barcoded 5' primer along with a J-beta primer mix. TCRdb re-analysed the 5' RACE reads in MiXCR, keeping a single row per CDR3 protein. Of fewer than 750,000 distinct CDR3 sequences listed, around 52% are singletons. Material: blood. The TCR comes from a woman older than 75 in good health.

The CDR3 loop reads CASSQELGTFQYF. The DNA for the CDR3 is TGTGCCAGCAGCCAAGAGTTGGGTACTTTTCAGTACTTC. V usage is TRBV3-1 and J usage is TRBJ2-4; D not resolved. Per the germline V gene, CDR1 is LGHDT and CDR2 is YNNKEL (reference sequence). Trimming cost V 0 bases and J 11 bases, with 11 bases left between them. The CDR3 is 13 residues long.